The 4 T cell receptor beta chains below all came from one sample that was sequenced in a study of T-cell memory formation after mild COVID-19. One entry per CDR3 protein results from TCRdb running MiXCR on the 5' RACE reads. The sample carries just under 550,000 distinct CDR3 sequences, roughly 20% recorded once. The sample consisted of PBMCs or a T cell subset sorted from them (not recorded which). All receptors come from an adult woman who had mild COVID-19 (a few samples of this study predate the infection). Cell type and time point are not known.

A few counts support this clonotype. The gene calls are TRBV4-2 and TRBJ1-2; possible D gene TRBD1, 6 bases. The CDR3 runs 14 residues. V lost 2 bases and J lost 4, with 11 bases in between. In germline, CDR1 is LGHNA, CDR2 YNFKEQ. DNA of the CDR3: TGTGCCAGCAGCCAACTCACAGGGCTCTATGGCTACACCTTC. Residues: CASSQLTGLYGYTF.

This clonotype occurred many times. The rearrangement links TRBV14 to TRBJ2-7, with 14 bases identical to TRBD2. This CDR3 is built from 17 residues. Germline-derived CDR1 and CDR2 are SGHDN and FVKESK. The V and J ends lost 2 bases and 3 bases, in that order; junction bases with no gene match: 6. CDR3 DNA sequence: TGTGCCAGCAGCCAAATAACCGGGACTAGCGGGAGCTACGAGCAGTACTTC. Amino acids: CASSQITGTSGSYEQYF.

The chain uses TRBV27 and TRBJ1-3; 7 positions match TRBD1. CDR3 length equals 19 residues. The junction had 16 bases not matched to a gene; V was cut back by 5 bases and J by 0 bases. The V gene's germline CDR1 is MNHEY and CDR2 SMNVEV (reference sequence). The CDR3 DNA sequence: TGTGCCAGCAGTCAAACCGACAGGGTTCCTCCTTTCTCTGGAAACACCATATATTTT. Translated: CASSQTDRVPPFSGNTIYF.

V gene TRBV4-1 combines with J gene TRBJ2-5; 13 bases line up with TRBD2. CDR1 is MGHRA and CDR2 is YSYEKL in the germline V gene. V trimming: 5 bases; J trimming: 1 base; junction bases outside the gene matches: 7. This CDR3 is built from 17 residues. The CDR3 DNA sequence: TGCGCCAGCAGCGTGAGGACTAGCGGGGGCCTCCAAGAGACCCAGTACTTC. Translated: CASSVRTSGGLQETQYF.